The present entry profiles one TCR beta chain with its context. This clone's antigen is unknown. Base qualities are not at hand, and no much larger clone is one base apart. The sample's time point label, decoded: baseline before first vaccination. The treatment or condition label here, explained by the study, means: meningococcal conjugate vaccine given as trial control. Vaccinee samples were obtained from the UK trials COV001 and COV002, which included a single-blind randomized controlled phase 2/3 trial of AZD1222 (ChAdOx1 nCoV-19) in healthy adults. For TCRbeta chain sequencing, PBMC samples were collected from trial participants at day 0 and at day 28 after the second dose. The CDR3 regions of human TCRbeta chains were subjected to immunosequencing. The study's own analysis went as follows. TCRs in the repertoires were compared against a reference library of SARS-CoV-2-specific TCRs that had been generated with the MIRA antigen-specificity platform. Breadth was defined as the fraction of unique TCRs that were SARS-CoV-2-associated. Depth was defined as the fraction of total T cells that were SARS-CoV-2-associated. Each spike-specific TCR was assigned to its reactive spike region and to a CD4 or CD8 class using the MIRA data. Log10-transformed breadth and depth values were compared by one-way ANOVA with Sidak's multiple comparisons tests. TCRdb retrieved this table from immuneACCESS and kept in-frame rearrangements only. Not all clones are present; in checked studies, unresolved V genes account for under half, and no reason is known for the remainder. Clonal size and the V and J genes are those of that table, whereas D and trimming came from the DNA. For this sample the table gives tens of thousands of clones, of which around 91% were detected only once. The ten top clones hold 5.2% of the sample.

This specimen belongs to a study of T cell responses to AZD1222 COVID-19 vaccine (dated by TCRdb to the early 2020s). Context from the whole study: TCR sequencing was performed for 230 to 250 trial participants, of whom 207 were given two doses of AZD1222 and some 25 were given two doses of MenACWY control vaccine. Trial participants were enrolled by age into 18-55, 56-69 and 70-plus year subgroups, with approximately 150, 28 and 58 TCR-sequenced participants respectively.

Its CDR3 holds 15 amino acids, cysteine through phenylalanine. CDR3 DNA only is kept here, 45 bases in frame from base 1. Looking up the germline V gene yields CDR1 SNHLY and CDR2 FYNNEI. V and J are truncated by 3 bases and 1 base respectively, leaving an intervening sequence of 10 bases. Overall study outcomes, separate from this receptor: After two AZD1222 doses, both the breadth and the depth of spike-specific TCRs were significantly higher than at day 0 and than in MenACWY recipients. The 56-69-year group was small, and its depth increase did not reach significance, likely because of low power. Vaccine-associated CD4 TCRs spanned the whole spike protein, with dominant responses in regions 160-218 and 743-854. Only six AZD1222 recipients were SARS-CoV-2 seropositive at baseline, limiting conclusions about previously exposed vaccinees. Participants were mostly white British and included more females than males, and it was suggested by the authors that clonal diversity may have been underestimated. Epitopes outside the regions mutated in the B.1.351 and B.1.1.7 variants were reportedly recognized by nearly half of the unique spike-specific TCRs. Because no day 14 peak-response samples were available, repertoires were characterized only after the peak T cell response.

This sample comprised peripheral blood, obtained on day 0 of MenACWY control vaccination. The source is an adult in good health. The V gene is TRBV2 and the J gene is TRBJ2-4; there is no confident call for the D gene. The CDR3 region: CASSEWGDAKNIQYF. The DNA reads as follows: TGTGCCAGCAGTGAGTGGGGTGACGCCAAAAACATTCAGTACTTC.